The 20 T cell receptor beta chains in this list originate from one sample, sequenced in a study of identical twins. TCRdb ran MiXCR on the 5' RACE reads and lists one entry per CDR3 protein. The repertoire holds around 250,000 distinct CDR3 sequences, with roughly 7.1% as singletons. These same data were also listed under a study on T cells expressing NK-cell markers.

Input material: CD8+ T cells sorted from blood. The receptors derive from a woman between 18 and 29 years old in good health.

This clonotype was seen only a few times. The chain couples TRBV2 to TRBJ2-7; D remains ambiguous. CDR3 length: 13 residues. V gave up 2 bases and J gave up 2 bases, with 7 bases separating them. Per the germline V gene, CDR1 is SNHLY and CDR2 is FYNNEI. The CDR3 DNA reads as TGTGCCAGCAGTGAACCTGAGGCCTACGAGCAGTACTTC. The encoded protein is CASSEPEAYEQYF.

This clonotype was seen a few times. The CDR3 reads CASSPPGGNYNEQFF. CDR3 nucleotide sequence: TGTGCCAGCAGCCCTCCGGGCGGGAACTACAATGAGCAGTTCTTC. The chain employs TRBV7-9 and TRBJ2-1, with D possibly being TRBD2 (6 bases). V was cut by 5 bases and J by 3 bases, with 14 bases left in between. CDR1 and CDR2 from the germline V gene are SEHNR and FQNEAQ (reference sequence). The length of the CDR3 is 15 residues. Based on the CDR3 plus reference TRBV7-9 and TRBJ2-1, the full variable domain is DTGVSQNPRHKITKRGQNVTFRCDPISEHNRLYWYRQTLGQGPEFLTYFQNEAQLEKSRLLSDRFSAERPKGSFSTLEIQRTEQGDSAMYLCASSPPGGNYNEQFFGPGTRLTVL.

This clonotype has ten or more counts. V usage is TRBV12-3 or TRBV12-4 and J usage is TRBJ1-2; D is uncertain. The V end lost 0 bases, the J end lost 4 bases, and 12 bases lay between the germline ends. The CDR3 covers 15 residues. CDR3 sequence reads: CASSLARGPLYGYTF. The DNA of the CDR3 is TGTGCCAGCAGTTTAGCGCGTGGCCCCCTCTATGGCTACACCTTC.

This clonotype was seen repeatedly, ten times or more. This CDR3 is CSARDWKNTGELFF. The CDR3 DNA is TGCAGTGCTCGGGACTGGAAGAACACCGGGGAGCTGTTTTTT. V usage is TRBV20-1 and J usage is TRBJ2-2, with a weak D call TRBD2 (6 bases). V gave up 5 bases and J gave up 1 base, with 11 bases separating them. Germline CDR1 DFQATT, CDR2 SNEGSKA (reference sequence). The CDR3 consists of 14 residues.

The J gene is TRBJ2-3, the V gene TRBV12-3 or TRBV12-4, with TRBD2 matching over 8 bases. Losses at the gene ends were 1 base for V and 2 bases for J; bases not matched to a gene: 2. The CDR3 contains 15 residues. The CDR3 loop is CASSLVAGHTDTQYF. Here the CDR3 DNA reads TGTGCCAGCAGTTTAGTAGCGGGGCACACAGATACGCAGTATTTT.

This clonotype has at least ten counts. The chain joins TRBV6-5 to TRBJ2-5; 7 positions match TRBD1. The V and J ends lost 4 bases and 3 bases, in that order; junction bases with no gene match: 2. CDR3 size: 13 residues. Germline assignment: CDR1 MNHEY and CDR2 SVGAGI. DNA for the CDR3: TGTGCCAGCAGTTCAACAGGGGAAGAGACCCAGTACTTC. Its protein product is CASSSTGEETQYF.

The J gene is TRBJ2-2, the V gene TRBV11-2, with D unclear. V was pared by 1 base and J by 4 bases, with 4 bases between. The CDR3 sequence is 13 residues long. CDR1 SGHAT and CDR2 FQNNGV come from the germline V gene. The CDR3 DNA reads as TGTGCCAGCAGCTTAGTAGCCACCGGGGAGCTGTTTTTT. Translation: CASSLVATGELFF.

CDR3 coding DNA: TGCAGTGCTGCCTGGACTAGCCCCAATGAGCAGTTCTTC. As protein: CSAAWTSPNEQFF. The gene calls are TRBV20-1 and TRBJ2-1; 8 nucleotides line up with TRBD2. The CDR3 consists of 13 residues. Trimming removed 5 bases from V and 6 bases from J; junction bases left unmatched: 6. Germline CDR1 DFQATT, CDR2 SNEGSKA (reference sequence).

This clonotype was seen at least ten times. J is TRBJ1-1 and V is TRBV6-2 or TRBV6-3; D unresolved. Deletions cut 7 bases from V and 0 bases from J, with 6 bases between. The CDR3 extends over 12 amino acids. The V gene's germline CDR1 is MNHEY and CDR2 SVGEGT. CDR3: CASKALNTEAFF. Here the CDR3 DNA reads TGTGCCAGCAAAGCTTTGAACACTGAAGCTTTCTTT.

The chain uses TRBV12-3 or TRBV12-4 and TRBJ2-7, with D possibly matching TRBD1 (5 bases). This CDR3 comprises 14 residues. Trimming took off 6 bases at V and 2 bases at J, with 14 bases between the two ends. In DNA form, the CDR3 reads TGTGCCAGCAGCTGGGGCAGGGAACCCTACGAGCAGTACTTC. This encodes CASSWGREPYEQYF.

The CDR3 coding sequence is TGTGCCAGCAGTTTAACGGGACTAGCGGGAGGGCTAACCTACAATGAGCAGTTCTTC. The encoded protein is CASSLTGLAGGLTYNEQFF. V gene TRBV27 combines with J gene TRBJ2-1, with 16 bases fitting TRBD2. V was clipped by 2 bases and J by 2 bases; unmatched bases: 6. CDR3 length equals 19 residues. Germline V gene data show CDR1 as MNHEY and CDR2 as SMNVEV (reference sequence).

This chain links TRBV7-9 with TRBJ2-1, with D perhaps matching TRBD2 (5 bases). The CDR3 runs to 13 residues. CDR1 is SEHNR, CDR2 FQNEAQ, per germline (reference sequence). The ends were cut back, 3 bases at V and 7 bases at J, with 10 bases in the middle. CDR3 DNA: TGTGCCAGCAGCTTCCAGGACTGGAATGAGCAGTTCTTC. Protein product: CASSFQDWNEQFF.

This clonotype was recorded at least ten times. This chain connects TRBV15 to TRBJ2-3, with 9 positions matching TRBD2. Germline lookup yields CDR1 LNHNV and CDR2 YYDKDF (reference sequence). CDR3 length equals 15 residues. Trimming at V came to 2 bases and at J to 1 base, leaving 1 base not matched to a gene. This CDR3 is CATSRIAGGTDTQYF. CDR3 DNA: TGTGCCACCAGCAGAATAGCGGGGGGCACAGATACGCAGTATTTT.

This clonotype occurred many times. The V gene is TRBV6-1, the J gene TRBJ2-1, with 10 bases identical to TRBD2. Germline V gene sequence: CDR1 MNHNS, CDR2 SASEGT. The V gene end was trimmed by 6 bases and the J gene end by 4 bases; junction bases not matched to a gene: 6. The CDR3 covers 15 residues. CDR3 amino acids: CASSLGLAEYNEQFF. For the CDR3, the DNA is TGTGCCAGCAGCCTCGGACTAGCGGAATACAATGAGCAGTTCTTC.

This clonotype has ten or more counts. The V and J genes are TRBV11-2 and TRBJ1-5; TRBD1 agrees at 9 bases. Germline lookup yields CDR1 SGHAT and CDR2 FQNNGV. CDR3 length: 15 amino acids. The junction had 10 bases not matched to a gene; V was cut back by 7 bases and J by 6 bases. The DNA of the CDR3 is TGTGCCAGCACCCGGGACAGGGCGTATTCTCAGCCCCAGCATTTT. Its protein is CASTRDRAYSQPQHF.

The sample holds many counts of this clonotype. The chain couples TRBV20-1 to TRBJ2-1, with TRBD2 identical over 7 bases. V gave up 3 bases and J gave up 1 base; unmatched junction bases: 3. This CDR3 comprises 14 residues. Germline V gene data show CDR1 as DFQATT and CDR2 as SNEGSKA (reference sequence). CDR3 nucleotides: TGCAGTGCTAGCGGGAGGTTATCCTACAATGAGCAGTTCTTC. Its protein product is CSASGRLSYNEQFF.

The V call is TRBV4-1, the J call TRBJ2-5, with 10 bases lining up with TRBD2. The V gene end was trimmed by 0 bases and the J gene end by 4 bases; junction bases not matched to a gene: 8. Germline V gives CDR1 MGHRA, CDR2 YSYEKL. The CDR3 length is 17 residues. Written as DNA, the CDR3 is TGCGCCAGCAGCCAAGATGAGCGGCTAGCGGGGGTAGAGACCCAGTACTTC. Its protein product is CASSQDERLAGVETQYF.

This clonotype was detected a few times. V is TRBV27 and J is TRBJ2-7, with D perhaps being TRBD1 or TRBD2 (6 bases each). CDR1 and CDR2 from the germline V gene are MNHEY and SMNVEV (reference sequence). CDR3 length equals 16 residues. Trimming left V 4 bases short and J 6 bases short, with 22 bases between. The CDR3 region is CASSSIGGRVWFEQYF. The CDR3 coding sequence is TGTGCCAGCAGTTCTATCGGGGGCCGTGTCTGGTTCGAGCAGTACTTC.

The chain links TRBV2 to TRBJ1-3; unclear D gene. Per the germline V gene, CDR1 is SNHLY and CDR2 is FYNNEI. This CDR3 contains 16 residues. V was cut by 3 bases and J by 6 bases, with 18 bases left in between. CDR3 in DNA: TGTGCCAGCAGTGAGGAATCGTGGAGTCAGACAAACACCATATATTTT. This gives the protein CASSEESWSQTNTIYF.

This clonotype was counted only a few times. V and J are TRBV7-9 and TRBJ1-1; tentatively, D is TRBD1 (6 bases). The CDR3 runs 14 residues. Trimming removed 8 bases from V and 5 bases from J, with 18 bases in between. Germline V lookup: CDR1 SEHNR, CDR2 FQNEAQ (reference sequence). The CDR3: CASQGKGGGTEAFF. In nucleotides, the CDR3 is TGTGCCAGCCAAGGAAAAGGGGGTGGAACTGAAGCTTTCTTT. The full variable domain, rest sourced from reference TRBV7-9 and TRBJ1-1, is DTGVSQNPRHKITKRGQNVTFRCDPISEHNRLYWYRQTLGQGPEFLTYFQNEAQLEKSRLLSDRFSAERPKGSFSTLEIQRTEQGDSAMYLCASQGKGGGTEAFFGQGTRLTVV.